This TCR beta chain was captured in a study of CD8 T cells in ankylosing spondylitis. TCRdb reprocessed the 5' RACE reads with MiXCR, giving one entry per CDR3 protein. The data contain hundreds of thousands of distinct CDR3 sequences, roughly 13% of them singletons. Study observations and caveats: There was a TCR beta motif, made of fewer than 10 highly homologous variants, that appeared characteristic of ankylosing spondylitis blood. Relatively scarce in peripheral blood, disease-linked clones were CD8+.

This CDR3 contains 13 residues. The germline gives CDR1 DFQATT, CDR2 SNEGSKA (reference sequence). Trimming took off 5 bases at V and 2 bases at J, with 11 bases between the two ends. This clonotype was seen a handful of times. The antigen is undetermined. The sequence derives from a male donor with ankylosing spondylitis. The sequencing sample was made of blood, either unsorted or a sorted T cell fraction (not recorded which). The chain is built from TRBV20-1 and TRBJ2-3, with TRBD1 as a possible D gene (6 bases). CDR3: CSAGGHITDTQYF. In nucleotides, the CDR3 is TGCAGTGCTGGGGGACATATCACAGATACGCAGTATTTT.